This TCR beta chain was found in a study of blood T cells in healthy people across ages. This CDR3 contains 11 residues. Per germline, CDR1 MNHEY and CDR2 SMNVEV (reference sequence). The V gene lost 5 bases and the J gene lost 11 bases, with 12 bases spanning the gap. Using a J-beta primer mix together with a sample-barcoded 5' primer, a second PCR was run for roughly 6 to 12 cycles. TCRdb reprocessed the 5' RACE reads with MiXCR, giving one entry per CDR3 protein. This sample has 600,000 to 900,000 distinct CDR3 sequences, with approximately 24% found just once. This clonotype occurred a few times. In addition, the sample was reused for a study of T cells of mothers and their children. This second report adds: A primer called M1S, used in the second PCR, added sample barcodes and 2-4 random nucleotides.

This receptor was obtained from a boy younger than 18 in good health. The chain recombines TRBV27 with TRBJ2-5; perhaps TRBD1 as D (6 bases). Sequenced sample: blood. The CDR3 nucleotides are TGTGCCAGCAGTCACGACAGGTTACAGTACTTC. It yields the protein CASSHDRLQYF.